Following are 6 T cell receptor beta chains from one sample sequenced in a study of blood T cell repertoires in COVID-19 (dated by TCRdb to 2020 to 2022). Library method: the immunoSEQ multiplex PCR assay. Entries here come from immuneACCESS through TCRdb and include only in-frame sequences with V and J called. Some clones fail to appear in such tables; in the studies checked, an unresolved V gene covers under half of the shortfall, and the cause of the remainder is unknown. This sample comprises approximately 180,000 clones, 80% to 95% of them detected only once. The ten largest clones take up around 0.53% of the sample. The sample taken for sequencing was peripheral blood. All receptors come from a man aged 45 to 65 with acute or convalescent COVID-19.

The J gene is TRBJ2-1, the V gene TRBV15; D is possibly TRBD2 (6 bases). The V gene lost 0 bases and the J gene lost 0 bases, with 9 bases spanning the gap. The CDR3 extends over 16 amino acids. Germline V gene sequence: CDR1 LNHNV, CDR2 YYDKDF (reference sequence). CDR3 protein: CATSREMGGSYNEQFF. The CDR3 nucleotides read TGTGCCACCAGCAGAGAGATGGGGGGCTCCTACAATGAGCAGTTCTTC.

V gene TRBV5-4 combines with J gene TRBJ2-1, with 10 bases that match TRBD2. Trimming took 1 base from V and 7 from J; bases not matched to a gene: 8. The CDR3 is made up of 16 amino acids. The germline V gene encodes CDR1 SGHNT and CDR2 YYREEE (reference sequence). The CDR3 is CASSLHPRTSGNEQFF. CDR3 nucleotide sequence: TGTGCCAGCAGCTTGCACCCTCGGACTAGCGGTAATGAGCAGTTCTTC.

This chain links TRBV4-2 with TRBJ2-1; no firm D call. V was trimmed by 1 base and J by 3 bases, leaving 10 bases between them. Germline CDR1 is LGHNA and CDR2 is YNFKEQ. The CDR3 is 15 residues long. The CDR3 bases are TGTGCCAGCAGCCAAGGAGGTGTGGGCTACAATGAGCAGTTCTTC. As protein: CASSQGGVGYNEQFF.

The chain is built from TRBV19 and TRBJ2-7; D gene unclear. The CDR3 sequence is 14 residues long. The V gene lost 4 bases and the J gene lost 0 bases, with 10 bases spanning the gap. Germline CDR1 LNHDA, CDR2 SQIVND (reference sequence). The CDR3 region has the DNA TGTGCCAGTAGTACTGCGTTGAGCTCCTACGAGCAGTACTTC. This sequence encodes CASSTALSSYEQYF.

CDR3 loop: CASSLVASGRAGPSEQYF. DNA for the CDR3: TGTGCCAGCAGCTTAGTGGCTAGCGGGAGGGCTGGTCCCTCCGAGCAGTACTTC. The gene calls are TRBV7-6 and TRBJ2-7, with 12 positions matching TRBD2. The germline CDR1 and CDR2 sequences are SGHVS and FNYEAQ. This CDR3 contains 18 residues. V lost 1 base to trimming and J lost 6 bases; unmatched junction nucleotides: 13.

The rearrangement uses TRBV25-1 and TRBJ1-6; 7 bases match TRBD1. V lost 5 bases, J lost 0 bases, and 7 bases stayed unmatched. The CDR3 extends over 17 amino acids. CDR1 and CDR2 (germline): MGHDK, SYGVNS. CDR3 DNA sequence: TGTGCCAGCAGTCGTCCGGGACAGAACTCCTATAATTCACCCCTCCACTTT. Translating it yields CASSRPGQNSYNSPLHF.